This is a list of T cell receptor beta chains from one sample in a study of CD8 T cells in Susac syndrome. TCRdb ran MiXCR on the immunoSEQ multiplex PCR reads and lists one entry per CDR3 protein. The repertoire has 150,000 to 200,000 distinct CDR3 sequences, around 93% of them found once; the top ten carry just over 0.13%. Sequencing input: CD4+ T cells from PBMCs. These TCRs come from a human donor in good health. CDR3s include the opening cysteine and the closing phenylalanine or tryptophan. Fields, in order: V gene, D gene, clone size, J gene, CDR3 DNA, CDR3 protein. The D gene is left open where the match is weak. The listing skips clone size in some rows; elsewhere it reads once, few, many or a size class.

v_gene: TRBV18
d_gene: .
abundance: .
j_gene: TRBJ1-5
CDR3nt: TGTGCCAGCTCACCACCTTCCGGCCCTCAGCATTTT
CDR3aa: CASSPPSGPQHF

v_gene: TRBV20-1
d_gene: TRBD1
abundance: .
j_gene: TRBJ1-2
CDR3nt: TGCAGTGCTGCCGGGACCGGGACAGGGAAAAACTATGGCTACACCTTC
CDR3aa: CSAAGTGTGKNYGYTF

v_gene: TRBV20-1
d_gene: .
abundance: .
j_gene: TRBJ1-3
CDR3nt: TGCAGTGCTACCCTACCCGGGTCCGCAGGAAACACCATATATTTT
CDR3aa: CSATLPGSAGNTIYF

v_gene: TRBV7-3
d_gene: .
abundance: .
j_gene: TRBJ1-1
CDR3nt: TGTGCCAGCAGCCTCCAGGCGGGAATGAACACTGAAGCTTTCTTT
CDR3aa: CASSLQAGMNTEAFF

v_gene: TRBV9
d_gene: .
abundance: .
j_gene: TRBJ1-6
CDR3nt: TGTGCCAGCAGCGTATTTGGTTCACCCCTCCATTTT
CDR3aa: CASSVFGSPLHF

v_gene: TRBV10-3
d_gene: TRBD2
abundance: .
j_gene: TRBJ2-7
CDR3nt: TGTGCCATCAGTCCGACTAGCGGGGGGTTGGACGACGAGCAGTACTTC
CDR3aa: CAISPTSGGLDDEQYF

v_gene: TRBV19
d_gene: .
abundance: .
j_gene: TRBJ1-6
CDR3nt: TGTGCCAGCGCCCAGGCTGGGGATTCACCCCTCCACTTT
CDR3aa: CASAQAGDSPLHF

v_gene: TRBV5-1
d_gene: TRBD2
abundance: .
j_gene: TRBJ2-3
CDR3nt: TGCGCCAGCAGCACAGGACTAGCTGGAGATACGCAGTATTTT
CDR3aa: CASSTGLAGDTQYF

v_gene: TRBV5-4
d_gene: .
abundance: .
j_gene: TRBJ1-6
CDR3nt: TGTGCCAGCAGCGCCGGGAGCGGCTCACCCCTCCACTTT
CDR3aa: CASSAGSGSPLHF

v_gene: TRBV6-2/TRBV6-3
d_gene: .
abundance: .
j_gene: TRBJ1-4
CDR3nt: TGTGCCAGCAGACCGCAGGATGAGGAACTGTTTTTT
CDR3aa: CASRPQDEELFF

v_gene: TRBV7-2
d_gene: TRBD1
abundance: .
j_gene: TRBJ2-7
CDR3nt: TGTGCCAGCAGCTTAGAGGCAGGGGGAGCCTACGAGCAGTACTTC
CDR3aa: CASSLEAGGAYEQYF

v_gene: TRBV9
d_gene: .
abundance: once
j_gene: TRBJ2-5
CDR3nt: TGTGCCAGCAGCGTAAACAACGGGGGGCGGGAAGAGACCCAGTACTTC
CDR3aa: CASSVNNGGREETQYF

v_gene: TRBV5-1
d_gene: TRBD1
abundance: .
j_gene: TRBJ1-1
CDR3nt: TGCGCCAGCAGCTCGGTCCAGGGGGGAGGTACTGAAGCTTTCTTT
CDR3aa: CASSSVQGGGTEAFF

v_gene: TRBV10-2
d_gene: .
abundance: .
j_gene: TRBJ2-7
CDR3nt: TGCGCCAGCCGATCCCGGGGGCCCTACGAGCAGTACTTC
CDR3aa: CASRSRGPYEQYF

v_gene: TRBV5-4
d_gene: TRBD1
abundance: .
j_gene: TRBJ2-7
CDR3nt: TGTGCCAGCAGCCTAAACATCGGGACAGGGATTGGCGAGCAGTACTTC
CDR3aa: CASSLNIGTGIGEQYF

v_gene: TRBV3-1
d_gene: .
abundance: .
j_gene: TRBJ1-2
CDR3nt: TGTGCCAGCAGCCAGCTGACCCGGGACTATGGCTACACCTTC
CDR3aa: CASSQLTRDYGYTF

v_gene: TRBV7-2
d_gene: TRBD1
abundance: .
j_gene: TRBJ2-1
CDR3nt: TGTGCCAGCAGCTGGAGGCACAGGGGCAGTGAGCAGTTCTTC
CDR3aa: CASSWRHRGSEQFF

v_gene: TRBV7-8
d_gene: .
abundance: .
j_gene: TRBJ2-3
CDR3nt: TGTGCCAGCAGTTCAGGGTTCGCAGATACGCAGTATTTT
CDR3aa: CASSSGFADTQYF

v_gene: TRBV4-2
d_gene: .
abundance: few
j_gene: TRBJ2-2
CDR3nt: TGTGCCAGCAGCCAAAGGGGGGCCGGGGAGCTGTTTTTT
CDR3aa: CASSQRGAGELFF

v_gene: TRBV9
d_gene: .
abundance: .
j_gene: TRBJ1-4
CDR3nt: TGTGCCAGCAGCGGGACACAGGGTGAAAAACTGTTTTTT
CDR3aa: CASSGTQGEKLFF

v_gene: TRBV19
d_gene: TRBD1
abundance: .
j_gene: TRBJ1-6
CDR3nt: TGTGCCAGTTCCGGGACAGAGAGCTCCTATAATTCACCCCTCCACTTT
CDR3aa: CASSGTESSYNSPLHF

v_gene: TRBV29-1
d_gene: .
abundance: .
j_gene: TRBJ1-2
CDR3nt: TGCAGCGTTGAGGCGGAACCGAACTATGGCTACACCTTC
CDR3aa: CSVEAEPNYGYTF

v_gene: TRBV7-9
d_gene: TRBD2
abundance: .
j_gene: TRBJ2-7
CDR3nt: TGTGCCAGCAGCCAGGCAGTAGCGGGGACCTACGAGCAGTACTTC
CDR3aa: CASSQAVAGTYEQYF

v_gene: TRBV9
d_gene: .
abundance: .
j_gene: TRBJ1-3
CDR3nt: TGTGCCAGCAGCGTTGAATGGGGAAACACCATATATTTT
CDR3aa: CASSVEWGNTIYF

v_gene: TRBV7-9
d_gene: TRBD1
abundance: .
j_gene: TRBJ2-1
CDR3nt: TGTGCCAGCAGCTTCCCAATCCAGGGGGATCCCTACAATGAGCAGTTCTTC
CDR3aa: CASSFPIQGDPYNEQFF

v_gene: TRBV6-5
d_gene: .
abundance: .
j_gene: TRBJ1-1
CDR3nt: TGTGCCAGCAGTTTATCGGGCTTTAGGACTGAAGCTTTCTTT
CDR3aa: CASSLSGFRTEAFF

v_gene: TRBV4-1
d_gene: .
abundance: .
j_gene: TRBJ2-3
CDR3nt: TGCGCCAGCAGCAAACAGGGTCCGGGAATGGACACAGATACGCAGTATTTT
CDR3aa: CASSKQGPGMDTDTQYF

v_gene: TRBV27
d_gene: .
abundance: .
j_gene: TRBJ2-3
CDR3nt: TGTGCCAGCAGTTTAGCAGCGGGCACAGATACGCAGTATTTT
CDR3aa: CASSLAAGTDTQYF

v_gene: TRBV20-1
d_gene: TRBD2
abundance: .
j_gene: TRBJ2-7
CDR3nt: TGCAGTGCAAGACTAGCGGGGGGGCGGAGCTCCTACGAGCAGTACTTC
CDR3aa: CSARLAGGRSSYEQYF